The 16 T cell receptor beta chains given below trace back to one sample, sequenced in a study of CD8 T cells in ankylosing spondylitis. General study points: It appeared that ankylosing spondylitis blood was characterized by a TCR beta motif of 8 or 9 highly homologous variants.

Antigen specificity for these receptors is unknown. TCRdb called the 5' RACE reads again in MiXCR, with one record for every CDR3 protein. The data hold around 390,000 distinct CDR3 sequences, with approximately 20% observed a single time. Sequencing was carried out using blood, either unsorted or a sorted T cell fraction (not recorded which). All receptors derive from a male donor with ankylosing spondylitis.

V gene TRBV18 combines with J gene TRBJ2-3; D possibly uses TRBD1 or TRBD2 (5 bases each). CDR1 is KGHSH, CDR2 LQKENI, per germline. V shed 6 bases and J shed 2 bases, with 18 bases lying between them. This CDR3 spans 16 amino acids. CDR3 DNA sequence: TGTGCCAGCTCCCCCTCGGGGCGGGCCCCCACAGATACGCAGTATTTT. Protein: CASSPSGRAPTDTQYF.

The sample holds a few counts of this clonotype. This sequence joins TRBV7-8 and TRBJ2-7; D not resolved. The V gene lost 1 base and the J gene lost 4 bases, with 14 bases spanning the gap. Germline V gene data show CDR1 as SGHVS and CDR2 as FQNEAQ. The CDR3 has 15 residues. CDR3 sequence: CASSLGSGPEYEQYF. In DNA form, the CDR3 reads TGTGCCAGCAGCTTAGGATCGGGTCCCGAGTACGAGCAGTACTTC.

This clonotype was seen a handful of times. The V and J genes are TRBV7-3 and TRBJ2-3; 9 nucleotides agree with TRBD1. CDR3 length equals 15 residues. Germline lookup yields CDR1 SGHTA and CDR2 FQGTGA. The junction had 2 bases not matched to a gene; V was cut back by 1 base and J by 3 bases. The CDR3 spells CASSLMGQGTDTQYF. For the CDR3, the DNA is TGTGCCAGCAGCTTAATGGGACAGGGTACAGATACGCAGTATTTT.

This clonotype was seen a handful of times. V usage is TRBV7-2 and J usage is TRBJ2-7; possible D gene TRBD2, 6 bases. V lost 5 bases, J lost 0 bases, and 14 bases lay in between. The CDR3 is 15 amino acids. The V gene's germline CDR1 is SGHTA and CDR2 FQGNSA. For the CDR3, the DNA is TGTGCCAGCAGCAAGGGACTCCAGAGCTCCTACGAGCAGTACTTC. It translates to CASSKGLQSSYEQYF.

In this sample, this clonotype turned up a few times. This sequence joins TRBV5-1 and TRBJ2-2; 8 bases are a match to TRBD1. The CDR3 consists of 15 residues. Germline V gene data show CDR1 as SGHRS and CDR2 as YFSETQ. The J segment lost 6 bases and the V segment lost 0 bases, leaving 4 bases of the junction unmatched. The CDR3 nucleotides read TGCGCCAGCAGCTTGGGTCAGGGGGCCTCCGGGGAGCTGTTTTTT. It codes for CASSLGQGASGELFF.

The rearrangement joins TRBV7-6 to TRBJ2-7; 7 bases match TRBD1. The V gene's germline CDR1 is SGHVS and CDR2 FNYEAQ. CDR3 size: 14 residues. With 5 bases clipped from V and 2 bases from J, the junction kept 6 bases outside the gene matches. Written as DNA, the CDR3 is TGTGCCAGCAGCCCCGGGACAGCTACCTACGAGCAGTACTTC. Translating gives CASSPGTATYEQYF.

The CDR3 spells CASSKLAGTDTQYF. The CDR3 nucleotides read TGTGCCAGCAGTAAACTAGCGGGGACAGATACGCAGTATTTT. The chain joins TRBV6-2 or TRBV6-3 to TRBJ2-3; 10 nucleotides agree with TRBD2. Per the germline V gene, CDR1 is MNHEY and CDR2 is SVGEGT. This CDR3 region has 14 residues. Losses at the gene ends were 5 bases for V and 3 bases for J; bases not matched to a gene: 2.

This clonotype was counted between two and nine times. V and J are TRBV3-1 and TRBJ2-2; the D gene is possibly TRBD1 (5 bases). The CDR3 covers 15 residues. V was clipped by 0 bases and J by 7 bases, with 12 bases between them. Germline values: CDR1 LGHDT, CDR2 YNNKEL (reference sequence). The CDR3 DNA sequence: TGTGCCAGCAGCCAAGATCTTGGGGCCGGCGGGGAGCTGTTTTTT. Protein sequence: CASSQDLGAGGELFF. Supplemented by reference TRBV3-1 and TRBJ2-2, the full variable domain reads DTAVSQTPKYLVTQMGNDKSIKCEQNLGHDTMYWYKQDSKKFLKIMFSYNNKELIINETVPNRFSPKSPDKAHLNLHINSLELGDSAVYFCASSQDLGAGGELFFGEGSRLTVL.

This clonotype turned up a few times. V is TRBV29-1 and J is TRBJ2-1; D is perhaps TRBD2 (5 bases). The CDR3 is 12 amino acids. Germline V gene lookup returns CDR1 SQVTM and CDR2 ANQGSEA. V was trimmed by 7 bases and J by 10 bases, leaving 17 bases between them. CDR3 residues: CSAGNVEFEQFF. DNA of the CDR3: TGCAGCGCCGGGAATGTAGAGTTCGAGCAGTTCTTC.

This sequence joins TRBV14 and TRBJ1-1, with 7 bases identical to TRBD1. Germline loops: CDR1 SGHDN, CDR2 FVKESK. V trimming: 3 bases; J trimming: 4 bases; junction bases outside the gene matches: 8. The CDR3 length is 15 residues. Here the CDR3 DNA reads TGTGCCAGCAGCCACCCCTGGGCAGGGGGCACTGAAGCTTTCTTT. This sequence encodes CASSHPWAGGTEAFF.

The chain links TRBV7-2 to TRBJ2-7, with 7 bases fitting TRBD2. This CDR3 comprises 13 residues. Germline V lookup: CDR1 SGHTA, CDR2 FQGNSA. J lost 3 bases, V lost 3 bases, and 2 bases had no gene match. DNA for the CDR3: TGTGCCAGCAGCTTCGGGGGGAACTACGAGCAGTACTTC. This sequence encodes CASSFGGNYEQYF.

The chain carries TRBV20-1 and TRBJ2-2; 7 bases map to TRBD1. The CDR3 extends over 13 amino acids. After removal of 5 bases from V and 3 bases from J, the junction contained 3 bases not matched to a gene. CDR1 and CDR2 from the germline V gene are DFQATT and SNEGSKA (reference sequence). CDR3 protein: CSAGQVHTGELFF. CDR3 bases: TGCAGTGCTGGACAGGTCCACACCGGGGAGCTGTTTTTT.

The rearrangement joins TRBV5-1 to TRBJ2-5; no firm D call. Germline values: CDR1 SGHRS, CDR2 YFSETQ. CDR3 size: 13 residues. V was trimmed by 0 bases and J by 3 bases, leaving 6 bases between them. CDR3 protein: CASSLAAEETQYF. The DNA of the CDR3 is TGCGCCAGCAGCTTGGCCGCTGAAGAGACCCAGTACTTC.

The J gene is TRBJ1-4, the V gene TRBV4-3; D is possibly TRBD1 (6 bases). CDR1 is LGHNA, CDR2 YSLEER, per germline. CDR3 length equals 16 residues. Trimming shortened V by 1 base and J by 5 bases, and 14 bases separated the two germline ends. Written as DNA, the CDR3 is TGCGCCAGCAGCCAAGTAATGGGGGGGCCAAATGAAAAACTGTTTTTT. Protein: CASSQVMGGPNEKLFF.

This clonotype has a handful of counts. The chain is built from TRBV12-3 or TRBV12-4 and TRBJ2-3; perhaps TRBD1 as D (6 bases). The germline V and J ends were trimmed by 6 bases and 0 bases, with 10 bases remaining between them. The CDR3 is 14 residues long. The CDR3 is CASSSDRSTDTQYF. CDR3 nucleotides: TGTGCCAGCAGCTCGGACAGAAGCACAGATACGCAGTATTTT.

This chain connects TRBV12-3 or TRBV12-4 to TRBJ2-2; D is undetermined. V was shortened by 3 bases and J by 6 bases, with 8 bases between the two germline ends. The CDR3 sequence is 13 residues long. The CDR3 DNA reads TGTGCCAGCAGTTTTCATAGTTCCGGGGAGCTGTTTTTT. Translated, it gives CASSFHSSGELFF.